This record covers a single TCR beta chain. The data were obtained in a study of blood T cell repertoires in COVID-19. Study-level information: Sample material is recorded as cDNA or gDNA derived from T cells, B-cell-depleted T cells, or PBMCs.

Using immunoSEQ multiplex PCR, the repertoire was profiled, and TCRdb retains in-frame clones only, with some absent. The data contain a few hundred thousand clones, 75% to 85% of them singletons. CDR1 is LNHDA and CDR2 is SQIVND in the germline V gene (reference sequence). This CDR3 is 13 amino acids long. Between the trimmed V and J ends, which lost 1 base and 4 bases, there was a span of 7 bases. The sequence was collected from a woman aged 40 to 55 who had recovered from COVID-19. Sequencing was carried out using peripheral blood. The rearrangement links TRBV19 to TRBJ1-1; TRBD1 is a possible D gene (5 bases). CDR3 DNA sequence: TGTGCCAGTAGTATAGTCGGGGGCACTGAAGCTTTCTTT. As protein: CASSIVGGTEAFF. The whole variable domain, remainder taken from reference TRBV19 and TRBJ1-1, is DGGITQSPKYLFRKEGQNVTLSCEQNLNHDAMYWYRQDPGQGLRLIYYSQIVNDFQKGDIAEGYSVSREKKESFPLTVTSAQKNPTAFYLCASSIVGGTEAFFGQGTRLTVV.